This T cell receptor beta chain originates from a study of blood T cell repertoires in COVID-19. Study-wide background: The study drew acute and convalescent COVID-19 samples from the United States, Italy and Spain.

The data were produced by immunoSEQ multiplex PCR, yet TCRdb's version contains in-frame clones alone and is incomplete. Altogether 150,000 to 180,000 clones are present, about 80% being singletons, with the ten largest covering about 7.7%. This clone came up once. Germline-derived CDR1 and CDR2 are MNHEY and SVGAGI. Deletions cut 7 bases from V and 4 bases from J, with 10 bases between. The CDR3 is 12 residues long. Which cohort a participant joined came from the clinical history participants gave. Donors in Cohort 3 counted as recovered after two negative PCRs, clearance, or symptom resolution. V usage is TRBV6-5 and J usage is TRBJ1-2; a possible D gene is TRBD1 (6 bases). Sequenced sample: PBMCs or T cells enriched from blood (not recorded which). The clonotype comes from a man aged 45-65 years who had recovered from COVID-19. CDR3 residues: CASTLDSYGYTF. CDR3 sequence (DNA): TGTGCCAGCACCCTGGACAGCTATGGCTACACCTTC.